One and the same sample provided the 19 T cell receptor beta chains below, sequenced in a study of cytomegalovirus exposure and HLA in healthy donors. The PCR used 60 Vbeta and 13 Jbeta primers. Here immunoSEQ multiplex PCR was the method, and the copy in TCRdb shows in-frame clones only, minus some. The sample lists roughly 100,000 clones; 75% to 85% were seen once. The sequenced sample consisted of PBMCs. The source of these receptors is a man aged 25-45 years in good health and CMV-seronegative.

The chain recombines TRBV29-1 with TRBJ1-5; D gene uncertain. Germline loops: CDR1 SQVTM, CDR2 ANQGSEA. The CDR3 extends over 15 amino acids. V was pared by 3 bases and J by 6 bases, with 18 bases between. In DNA, the CDR3 is TGCAGCGTTGAGGGAGTGCATTGGCGGCCTCAGCCCCAGCATTTT. It specifies CSVEGVHWRPQPQHF.

This chain joins TRBV5-6 and TRBJ1-4; 8 nucleotides agree with TRBD1. V lost 3 bases to trimming and J lost 9 bases; unmatched junction nucleotides: 10. The CDR3 is 15 amino acids. The V gene's germline CDR1 is SGHDT and CDR2 YYEEEE. The CDR3 loop is CASSSLPGGSKKLFF. The CDR3 DNA reads as TGTGCCAGCAGCTCCCTTCCAGGGGGCTCTAAAAAACTGTTTTTT.

The rearrangement uses TRBV5-1 and TRBJ2-2, with TRBD1 identical over 8 bases. The ends lost 1 base at V and 2 bases at J; junction bases unmatched: 4. CDR1 is SGHRS, CDR2 YFSETQ, per germline. This CDR3 contains 16 residues. DNA for the CDR3: TGCGCCAGCAGCTTGCTCCAGGGGGCCAACACCGGGGAGCTGTTTTTT. It codes for CASSLLQGANTGELFF. The entire variable domain, with the rest obtained from reference TRBV5-1 and TRBJ2-2, is as follows: KAGVTQTPRYLIKTRGQQVTLSCSPISGHRSVSWYQQTPGQGLQFLFEYFSETQRNKGNFPGRFSGRQFSNSRSEMNVSTLELGDSALYLCASSLLQGANTGELFFGEGSRLTVL.

This clone has only a few counts. V usage is TRBV27 and J usage is TRBJ1-6; 7 nucleotides align to TRBD1. Trimming at V came to 5 bases and at J to 6 bases, leaving 7 bases not matched to a gene. This CDR3 comprises 15 residues. Germline CDR1 MNHEY, CDR2 SMNVEV (reference sequence). As DNA, the CDR3 is TGTGCCAGCAGTCCGGGTCACAGGGGTAATTCACCCCTCCACTTT. It translates to CASSPGHRGNSPLHF.

The rearrangement links TRBV7-9 to TRBJ1-6; 7 bases are shared with TRBD1. The ends lost 2 bases at V and 6 bases at J; junction bases unmatched: 7. CDR3 length: 16 residues. Germline values: CDR1 SEHNR, CDR2 FQNEAQ (reference sequence). The CDR3 coding sequence is TGTGCCAGCAGCTTAAGGGGACAGAACAGTAATTCACCCCTCCACTTT. Its protein product is CASSLRGQNSNSPLHF. The variable domain in full, completed from reference TRBV7-9 and TRBJ1-6, reads DTGVSQNPRHKITKRGQNVTFRCDPISEHNRLYWYRQTLGQGPEFLTYFQNEAQLEKSRLLSDRFSAERPKGSFSTLEIQRTEQGDSAMYLCASSLRGQNSNSPLHFGNGTRLTVT.

This clone was counted a few times. V usage is TRBV6-1 and J usage is TRBJ1-5, with 7 bases fitting TRBD1. Germline-derived CDR1 and CDR2 are MNHNS and SASEGT. CDR3 length equals 15 residues. V shed 3 bases, J shed 6 bases, and the junction held 8 bases outside the gene matches. CDR3 region: CASSEAQGVGQPQHF. The CDR3 coding sequence is TGTGCCAGCAGTGAGGCCCAGGGGGTGGGTCAGCCCCAGCATTTT.

This chain uses TRBV27 with TRBJ1-6; D is ambiguous. Germline V gene sequence: CDR1 MNHEY, CDR2 SMNVEV (reference sequence). The CDR3 totals 12 residues. V lost 6 bases and J lost 4, with 4 bases in between. CDR3 DNA: TGTGCCAGCAGCCAGTATAATTCACCCCTCCACTTT. Translation: CASSQYNSPLHF.

The gene calls are TRBV2 and TRBJ2-6; maybe TRBD1 (5 bases). The CDR3 runs to 16 residues. V shed 2 bases and J shed 0 bases, with 8 bases lying between them. Germline values: CDR1 SNHLY, CDR2 FYNNEI. This CDR3 is CASSEWTTSGANVLTF. In DNA form, the CDR3 reads TGTGCCAGCAGTGAATGGACAACCTCTGGGGCCAACGTCCTGACTTTC.

This clone has a handful of counts. The V and J genes are TRBV19 and TRBJ1-5, with TRBD1 identical over 9 bases. V lost 5 bases to trimming and J lost 4 bases; unmatched junction nucleotides: 3. CDR1 and CDR2 (germline): LNHDA, SQIVND (reference sequence). This CDR3 has 14 amino acids. The CDR3 region has the DNA TGTGCCAGTAGTGCTGGGACAGGGAATCAGCCCCAGCATTTT. Its translation is CASSAGTGNQPQHF.

The chain employs TRBV5-1 and TRBJ2-3; 10 positions agree with TRBD2. Germline CDR1 is SGHRS and CDR2 is YFSETQ. The V segment lost 0 bases and the J segment 3 bases; nucleotides outside the gene matches: 19. This CDR3 has 21 amino acids. The CDR3 spells CASSLERGRSAGGPGTDTQYF. CDR3 DNA sequence: TGCGCCAGCAGCTTGGAACGGGGGCGATCAGCGGGAGGGCCGGGGACAGATACGCAGTATTTT. The complete variable domain, with remaining parts taken from reference TRBV5-1 and TRBJ2-3, reads KAGVTQTPRYLIKTRGQQVTLSCSPISGHRSVSWYQQTPGQGLQFLFEYFSETQRNKGNFPGRFSGRQFSNSRSEMNVSTLELGDSALYLCASSLERGRSAGGPGTDTQYFGPGTRLTVL.

This clone was counted once. This chain connects TRBV19 to TRBJ2-7, with D possibly TRBD2 on 5 matching bases. CDR1 LNHDA and CDR2 SQIVND come from the germline V gene (reference sequence). Trimming took off 6 bases at V and 2 bases at J, with 11 bases between the two ends. This CDR3 is 13 amino acids long. CDR3: CASRRSGTYEQYF. As DNA, the CDR3 is TGTGCCAGTAGGCGATCGGGAACCTACGAGCAGTACTTC.

This chain connects TRBV19 to TRBJ1-2, with 8 bases lining up with TRBD1. J gave up 5 bases and V 6 bases, and 14 bases lay outside the gene matches. Germline CDR1 and CDR2: LNHDA and SQIVND (reference sequence). This CDR3 contains 16 residues. This CDR3 reads CASRGMGGTGTYGYTF. DNA of the CDR3: TGTGCCAGTAGAGGCATGGGGGGGACAGGCACTTATGGCTACACCTTC.

The chain couples TRBV4-2 to TRBJ2-5; no clear D. Germline CDR1 is LGHNA and CDR2 is YNFKEQ. V lost 3 bases to trimming and J lost 5 bases, with 19 bases between them. The CDR3 sequence is 16 residues long. This chain's CDR3 is CASSQVTTSRLETQYF. The CDR3 DNA follows: TGTGCCAGCAGCCAGGTGACGACCTCCAGGCTGGAGACCCAGTACTTC.

The gene calls are TRBV4-1 and TRBJ2-7; D call uncertain. CDR1 and CDR2 from the germline V gene are MGHRA and YSYEKL. The CDR3 runs 13 residues. V shed 5 bases and J shed 0 bases, with 8 bases lying between them. The chain's CDR3 is CASSARNSYEQYF. For the CDR3, the DNA is TGCGCCAGCAGCGCCAGGAACTCCTACGAGCAGTACTTC.

Only a few counts were recorded for this clone. The rearrangement joins TRBV19 to TRBJ1-3, with D uncertain. The CDR3 length is 15 residues. V lost 6 bases and J lost 1, with 13 bases in between. From germline, CDR1 is LNHDA and CDR2 SQIVND (reference sequence). The DNA of the CDR3 is TGTGCCAGTAGGTCCCCCGGTGGTTCTGGAAACACCATATATTTT. Amino acid sequence: CASRSPGGSGNTIYF.

The chain carries TRBV19 and TRBJ1-5; 7 bases map to TRBD1. V was clipped by 4 bases and J by 2 bases; unmatched bases: 2. The CDR3 runs to 14 residues. CDR1 is LNHDA and CDR2 is SQIVND in the germline V gene (reference sequence). CDR3 in amino acids: CASSKGQGNQPQHF. CDR3 bases: TGTGCCAGTAGTAAAGGACAGGGCAATCAGCCCCAGCATTTT.

The V call is TRBV4-3, the J call TRBJ1-2; perhaps TRBD1 as D (5 bases). Deletions cut 4 bases from V and 11 bases from J, with 20 bases between. Germline V gives CDR1 LGHNA, CDR2 YSLEER. CDR3 length: 14 amino acids. CDR3: CASSRSTLGPSYTF. CDR3 bases: TGCGCCAGCAGCCGATCGACCTTGGGGCCCAGTTACACCTTC.

This chain links TRBV18 with TRBJ1-2, with D perhaps TRBD1 (5 bases). Germline V CDR1 and CDR2: KGHSH, LQKENI. The CDR3 totals 15 residues. V was shortened by 2 bases and J by 5 bases, with 15 bases between the two germline ends. The CDR3 DNA reads TGTGCCAGCTCACCAGTCACCCAACCAGGGTATGGCTACACCTTC. Amino acids: CASSPVTQPGYGYTF.

V is TRBV6-5 and J is TRBJ2-2; TRBD2 agrees at 8 bases. V lost 9 bases, J lost 5 bases, and 11 bases stayed unmatched. This CDR3 has 15 amino acids. The germline V gene has CDR1 MNHEY and CDR2 SVGAGI. The CDR3 DNA is TGTGCCAGTAACCCCGGGACTAGAAAAACCGGGGAGCTGTTTTTT. It is translated as CASNPGTRKTGELFF.